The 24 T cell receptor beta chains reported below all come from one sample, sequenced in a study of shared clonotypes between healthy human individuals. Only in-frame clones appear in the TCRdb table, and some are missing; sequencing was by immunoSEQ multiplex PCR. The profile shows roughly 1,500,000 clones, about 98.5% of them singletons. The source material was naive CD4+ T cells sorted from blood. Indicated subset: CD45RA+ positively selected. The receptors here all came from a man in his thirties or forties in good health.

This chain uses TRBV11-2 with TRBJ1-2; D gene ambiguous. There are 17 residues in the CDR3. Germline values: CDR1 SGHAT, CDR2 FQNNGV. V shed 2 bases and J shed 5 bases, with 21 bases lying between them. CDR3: CASSLSGRKDRPYGYTF. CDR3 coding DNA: TGTGCCAGCAGCTTATCAGGAAGGAAAGACCGACCTTATGGCTACACCTTC.

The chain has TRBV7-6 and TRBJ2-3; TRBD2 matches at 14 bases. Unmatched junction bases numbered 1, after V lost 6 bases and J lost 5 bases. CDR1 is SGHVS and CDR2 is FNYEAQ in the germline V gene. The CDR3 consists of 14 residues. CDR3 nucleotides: TGTGCCAGCAGAGGACTAGCGGGAGGAGATACGCAGTATTTT. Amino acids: CASRGLAGGDTQYF.

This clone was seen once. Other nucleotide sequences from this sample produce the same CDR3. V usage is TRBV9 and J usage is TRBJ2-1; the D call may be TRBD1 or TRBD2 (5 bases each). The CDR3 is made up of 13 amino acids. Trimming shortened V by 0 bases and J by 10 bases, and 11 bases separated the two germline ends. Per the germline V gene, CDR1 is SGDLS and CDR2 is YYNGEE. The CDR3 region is CASSVATGTEQFF. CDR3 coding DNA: TGTGCCAGCAGCGTAGCTACGGGGACGGAGCAGTTCTTC.

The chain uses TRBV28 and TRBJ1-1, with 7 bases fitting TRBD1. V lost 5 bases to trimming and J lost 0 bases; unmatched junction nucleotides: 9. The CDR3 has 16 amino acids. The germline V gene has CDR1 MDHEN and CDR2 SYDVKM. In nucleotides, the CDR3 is TGTGCCAGCAGTCCTCAGGGACAGCCCATGAACACTGAAGCTTTCTTT. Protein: CASSPQGQPMNTEAFF.

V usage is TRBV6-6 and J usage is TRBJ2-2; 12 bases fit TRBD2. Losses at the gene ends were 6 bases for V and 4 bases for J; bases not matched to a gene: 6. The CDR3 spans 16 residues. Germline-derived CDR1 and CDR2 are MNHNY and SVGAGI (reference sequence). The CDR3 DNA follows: TGTGCCAGCAGCGATAAGACTAGCGGGGGCACCGGGGAGCTGTTTTTT. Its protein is CASSDKTSGGTGELFF.

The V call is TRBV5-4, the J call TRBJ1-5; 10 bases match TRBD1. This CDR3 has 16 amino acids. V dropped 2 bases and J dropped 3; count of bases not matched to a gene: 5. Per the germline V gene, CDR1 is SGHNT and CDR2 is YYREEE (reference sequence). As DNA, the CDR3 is TGTGCCAGCAGCTTTGGGACAGGGGAACTCAATCAGCCCCAGCATTTT. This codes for CASSFGTGELNQPQHF.

CDR3 region: CASSLRAGSPGNTIYF. The CDR3 nucleotides read TGTGCCAGCAGCTTGAGGGCAGGGTCTCCTGGAAACACCATATATTTT. The J gene is TRBJ1-3, the V gene TRBV5-6, with a weak D call TRBD1 (5 bases). CDR3 length: 16 residues. Trimming left V 1 base short and J 2 bases short, with 13 bases between. Germline-derived CDR1 and CDR2 are SGHDT and YYEEEE.

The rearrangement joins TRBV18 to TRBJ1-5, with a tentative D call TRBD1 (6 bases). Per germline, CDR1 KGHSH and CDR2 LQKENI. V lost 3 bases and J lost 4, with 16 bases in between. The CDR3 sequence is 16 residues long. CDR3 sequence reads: CASSPYGRQGNQPQHF. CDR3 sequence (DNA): TGTGCCAGCTCACCCTACGGCCGTCAGGGGAATCAGCCCCAGCATTTT.

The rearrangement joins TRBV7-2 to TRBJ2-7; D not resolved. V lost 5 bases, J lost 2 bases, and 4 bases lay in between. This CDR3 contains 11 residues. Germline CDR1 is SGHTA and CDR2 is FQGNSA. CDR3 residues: CASSLPYEQYF. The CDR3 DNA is TGTGCCAGCAGCCTCCCCTACGAGCAGTACTTC.

The DNA for the CDR3 is TGTGCCTGGATTCGACCCCACAGAGCTAACTATGGCTACACCTTC. Translation gives CAWIRPHRANYGYTF. The rearrangement uses TRBV30 and TRBJ1-2; D not resolved. Per the germline V gene, CDR1 is GTSNPN and CDR2 is SVGIG (reference sequence). The CDR3 has 15 residues. V gave up 4 bases and J gave up 0 bases, with 15 bases separating them.

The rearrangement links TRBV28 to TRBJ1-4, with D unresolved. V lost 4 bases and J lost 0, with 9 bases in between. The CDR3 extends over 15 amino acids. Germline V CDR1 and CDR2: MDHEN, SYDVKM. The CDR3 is CASSSLSTTNEKLFF. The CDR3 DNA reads TGTGCCAGCAGTTCCCTCTCAACAACTAATGAAAAACTGTTTTTT.

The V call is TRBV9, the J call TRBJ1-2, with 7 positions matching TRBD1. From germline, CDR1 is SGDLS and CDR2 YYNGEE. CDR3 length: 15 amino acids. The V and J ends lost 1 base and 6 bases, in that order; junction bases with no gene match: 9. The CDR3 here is CASSVSRGRVDGYTF. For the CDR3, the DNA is TGTGCCAGCAGCGTATCTAGGGGGCGAGTGGATGGCTACACCTTC.

DNA for the CDR3: TGTGCCAGCAGCCCCTATAGCGGGAGCTACGAGCAGTACTTC. It translates to CASSPYSGSYEQYF. The rearrangement links TRBV6-5 to TRBJ2-7, with TRBD2 identical over 9 bases. V trimming: 6 bases; J trimming: 3 bases; junction bases outside the gene matches: 6. The CDR3 has 14 residues. Germline V gene data show CDR1 as MNHEY and CDR2 as SVGAGI.

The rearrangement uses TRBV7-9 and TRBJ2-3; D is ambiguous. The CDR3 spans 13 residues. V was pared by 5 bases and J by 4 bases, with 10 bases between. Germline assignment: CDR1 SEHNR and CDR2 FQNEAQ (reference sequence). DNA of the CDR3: TGTGCCAGCAGCGCTTCACTGGCAGATACGCAGTATTTT. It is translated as CASSASLADTQYF.

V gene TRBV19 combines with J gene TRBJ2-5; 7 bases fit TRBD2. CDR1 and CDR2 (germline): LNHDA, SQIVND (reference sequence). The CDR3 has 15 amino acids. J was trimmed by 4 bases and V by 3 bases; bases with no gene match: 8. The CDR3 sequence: CASSMGGRARETQYF. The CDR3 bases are TGTGCCAGTAGTATGGGGGGGAGGGCCCGAGAGACCCAGTACTTC.

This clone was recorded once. CDR3 coding DNA: TGTGCCAGCAGTACGACAGGGGTGCCCTACGAGCAGTACTTC. Protein product: CASSTTGVPYEQYF. The J gene is TRBJ2-7, the V gene TRBV28, with TRBD1 matching over 8 bases. Looked up from germline, CDR1 is MDHEN and CDR2 is SYDVKM. CDR3 size: 14 residues. Unmatched junction bases numbered 5, after V lost 5 bases and J lost 2 bases.

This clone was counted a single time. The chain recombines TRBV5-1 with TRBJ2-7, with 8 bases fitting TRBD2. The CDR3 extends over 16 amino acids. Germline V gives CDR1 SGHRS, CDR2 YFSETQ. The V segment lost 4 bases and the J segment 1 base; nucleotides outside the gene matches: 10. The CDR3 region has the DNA TGCGCCAGCAGCCCTCCGGGAGGGACAAGATCCTACGAGCAGTACTTC. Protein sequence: CASSPPGGTRSYEQYF.

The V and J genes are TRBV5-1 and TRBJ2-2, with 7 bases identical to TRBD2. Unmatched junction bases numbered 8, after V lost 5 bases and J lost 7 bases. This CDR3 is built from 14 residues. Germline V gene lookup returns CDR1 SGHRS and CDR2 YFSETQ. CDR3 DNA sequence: TGCGCCAGCAGTGGGGAGGGCATCGGCGGGGAGCTGTTTTTT. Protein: CASSGEGIGGELFF.

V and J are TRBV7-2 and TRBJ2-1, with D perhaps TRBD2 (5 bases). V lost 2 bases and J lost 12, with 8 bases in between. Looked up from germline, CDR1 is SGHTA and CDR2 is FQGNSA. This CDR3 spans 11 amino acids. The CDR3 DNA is TGTGCCAGCAGCTTAACGGAGGTGCAGTTCTTC. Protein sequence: CASSLTEVQFF.

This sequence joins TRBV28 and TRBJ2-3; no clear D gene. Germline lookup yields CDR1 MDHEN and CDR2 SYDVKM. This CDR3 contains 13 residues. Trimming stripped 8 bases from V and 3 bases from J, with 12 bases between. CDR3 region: CASLGEVTDTQYF. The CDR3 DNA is TGTGCCAGCCTTGGCGAGGTGACAGATACGCAGTATTTT.

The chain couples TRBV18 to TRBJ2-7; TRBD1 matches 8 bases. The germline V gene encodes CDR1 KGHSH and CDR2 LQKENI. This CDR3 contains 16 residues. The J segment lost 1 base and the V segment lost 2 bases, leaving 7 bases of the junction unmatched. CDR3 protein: CASSPGTRGRSYEQYF. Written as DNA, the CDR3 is TGTGCCAGCTCACCAGGGACCAGGGGGCGATCCTACGAGCAGTACTTC.

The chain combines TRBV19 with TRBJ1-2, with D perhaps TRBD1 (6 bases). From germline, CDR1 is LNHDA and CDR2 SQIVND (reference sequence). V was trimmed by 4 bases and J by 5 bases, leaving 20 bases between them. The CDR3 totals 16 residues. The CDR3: CASSSRRDTQGYGYTF. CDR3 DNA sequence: TGTGCCAGTAGTAGTCGTCGGGACACCCAGGGATATGGCTACACCTTC.

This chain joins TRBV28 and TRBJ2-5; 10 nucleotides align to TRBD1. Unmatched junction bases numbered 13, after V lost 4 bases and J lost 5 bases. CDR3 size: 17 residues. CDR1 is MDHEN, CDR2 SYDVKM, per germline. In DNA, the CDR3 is TGTGCCAGCAGTTCCCATCCGGGACAGGGGAGTGGGGAGACCCAGTACTTC. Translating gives CASSSHPGQGSGETQYF.

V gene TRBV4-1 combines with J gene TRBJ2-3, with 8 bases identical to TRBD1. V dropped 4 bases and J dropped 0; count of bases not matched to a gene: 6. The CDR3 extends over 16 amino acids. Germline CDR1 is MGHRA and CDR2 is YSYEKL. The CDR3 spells CASSRIGTGSTDTQYF. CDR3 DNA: TGCGCCAGCAGCCGTATCGGGACAGGTAGCACAGATACGCAGTATTTT.